Listed below are T cell receptor beta chains from one sample, sequenced in a study of blood T cell repertoires in COVID-19. Clones were sequenced by immunoSEQ multiplex PCR, and TCRdb holds only the in-frame ones, with some missing. The table includes 350,000 to 450,000 clones, approximately 86% detected once. Sequenced material: peripheral blood. The receptor set was obtained from a woman aged 60-75 years with COVID-19, enrolled during active disease. Each CDR3 is given with its conserved first and last residue. A D gene is named only where the DNA matches it firmly. Only part of the rows carry a size: once, few, many, or a class if the clone is expanded.

>.|.|TRBV5-1|TRBJ2-5
TGCGCCAGCAGTGGCGGGCTGGGAATACAAGAGACCCAGTACTTC
CASSGGLGIQETQYF
>.|.|TRBV6-5|TRBJ1-1
TGTGCCAGCAGTTACTCGACGGGGGGCACTGAAGCTTTCTTT
CASSYSTGGTEAFF
>.|.|TRBV12-3/TRBV12-4|TRBJ2-1
TGTGCCAGCAGTCTCGACTACTACAATGAGCAGTTCTTC
CASSLDYYNEQFF
>.|.|TRBV10-1|TRBJ1-1
TGCGCCAGCAGTGGTCACAGGGACCTGAACACTGAAGCTTTCTTT
CASSGHRDLNTEAFF
>TRBD2|.|TRBV3-1/TRBV3-2|TRBJ2-1
TGTGCCAGCAGCCGATTCTCTCGGGGGGATGAGTTCTTC
CASSRFSRGDEFF
>.|once|TRBV27|TRBJ1-2
TGTGCCAGCAGTTCCCTCCCCAAACAAGGCTACACCTTC
CASSSLPKQGYTF
>.|.|TRBV6-5|TRBJ1-4
TGTGCCAGCAGCTTACAGGGCGTGAAACTGTTTTTT
CASSLQGVKLFF
>.|.|TRBV29-1|TRBJ1-5
TGCAGCGCTCGCCAGGAAAATCAGCCCCAGCATTTT
CSARQENQPQHF
>TRBD2|.|TRBV11-2|TRBJ2-7
TGTGCCAGCAGCTTGGCGGGGGGGAGGGAATACGAGCAGTACTTC
CASSLAGGREYEQYF
>.|few|TRBV9|TRBJ2-2
TGTGCCAGCAGCGTAGCCCCTAAAGGAGGCACCGGGGAGCTGTTTTTT
CASSVAPKGGTGELFF
>TRBD1|.|TRBV19|TRBJ2-5
TGTGCCAGTAGTACGGTGGGACAGGGAGAGACCCAGTACTTC
CASSTVGQGETQYF
>TRBD1|few|TRBV7-2|TRBJ1-5
TGTGCCAGCAGCGCGACAGGGTATCATCAGCCCCAGCATTTT
CASSATGYHQPQHF
>TRBD1|.|TRBV10-3|TRBJ2-5
TGTGCCATCAGAACGGGACAGGGGTTGCGAGAGACCCAGTACTTC
CAIRTGQGLRETQYF
>.|.|TRBV3-1/TRBV3-2|TRBJ1-2
TGTGCCAGCAGCCAAGCCTCGGGACTCTATGGCTACACCTTC
CASSQASGLYGYTF
>.|.|TRBV6-5|TRBJ1-2
TGTGCCAGCAGTTCCCCGGGGGGAGGGAACTATGGCTACACCTTC
CASSSPGGGNYGYTF
>.|.|TRBV5-1|TRBJ1-3
TGCGCCAGCAGCTTGTATGGGGGCCAGGGGACTGGAAACACCATATATTTT
CASSLYGGQGTGNTIYF
>.|.|TRBV7-6|TRBJ1-5
TGTGCCAGCAGCTTAGGCAGTGCTAATCAGCCCCAGCATTTT
CASSLGSANQPQHF
>.|once|TRBV5-1|TRBJ2-7
TGCGCCAGCAGCCGATCGGGGGGCAGGGACGAGCAGTACTTC
CASSRSGGRDEQYF
>.|.|TRBV7-2|TRBJ2-3
TGTGCCAGCAGCGGGGGGGCTGGAGATACGCAGTATTTT
CASSGGAGDTQYF
>.|few|TRBV5-4|TRBJ1-1
TGTGCCAGCAGCTTGGGGCCGCAGGGGAGTACTGAAGCTTTCTTT
CASSLGPQGSTEAFF
>TRBD2|.|TRBV13|TRBJ2-3
TGTGCCAGCAGCATTACTAGCGGGGGGGCTGATACGCAGTATTTT
CASSITSGGADTQYF
>TRBD1|.|TRBV30|TRBJ2-2
TGTGCCTATGGGACAGGGGGCCACCAGAACACCGGGGAGCTGTTTTTT
CAYGTGGHQNTGELFF
>.|.|TRBV5-1|TRBJ2-3
TGCGCCAGCAGCGATGGCACAGGCGCGACTAGCACAGATACGCAGTATTTT
CASSDGTGATSTDTQYF
>.|.|TRBV15|TRBJ1-2
TGTGCGACCCAAAAGGCACCCGGTACGGGGGGCTACACCTTC
CATQKAPGTGGYTF
>.|.|TRBV7-2|TRBJ2-1
TGTGCCAGCAGCTTAGTATGGGGCCATAACTATGAGCAGTTCTTC
CASSLVWGHNYEQFF
>.|.|TRBV6-5|TRBJ1-2
TGTGCCAGCAGTCCCCTTGATGGCTACACCTTC
CASSPLDGYTF
>TRBD1|.|TRBV5-6|TRBJ1-1
TGTGCCAGCAGCTTGTTGACAGGGTCTGCTTTCTTT
CASSLLTGSAFF
>.|.|TRBV21-1|TRBJ1-1
TGTGCCAGCAGCGTCCGGGACACCGGCCCTGAAGCTTTCTTT
CASSVRDTGPEAFF
>TRBD1|.|TRBV4-3|TRBJ1-1
TGCGCCAGCAGCCAAGATACAGGGGCCACTGAAGCTTTCTTT
CASSQDTGATEAFF
>.|.|TRBV6-2/TRBV6-3|TRBJ1-5
TGTGCCAGCAGTTACGGTGATCCGAGTCAGCCCCAGCATTTT
CASSYGDPSQPQHF
>.|.|TRBV29-1|TRBJ1-4
TGCAGCGTCGCCCTAACGAGCAGGGAAAAACTGTTTTTT
CSVALTSREKLFF
>TRBD2|.|TRBV5-1|TRBJ2-1
TGCGCCAGCAGCTCCGGACTAGCGGCCTACAATGAGCAGTTCTTC
CASSSGLAAYNEQFF
>TRBD1|.|TRBV5-1|TRBJ2-3
TGCGCCAGCGCTGGACAGGGGGGCACAGATACGCAGTATTTT
CASAGQGGTDTQYF
>TRBD2|.|TRBV9|TRBJ2-6
TGTGCCAGCAGCGTGGGTCAGCGGGGTTTGACTGGGGCCAACGTCCTGACTTTC
CASSVGQRGLTGANVLTF
>.|.|TRBV7-8|TRBJ1-2
TGTGCCAGCAGCAAGGGGTGGGGCTACACCTTC
CASSKGWGYTF
>.|.|TRBV21-1|TRBJ1-5
TGTGCCAGCAGCAAAGGTCAGGGAGGCCCGAGGAGCAATCAGCCCCAGCATTTT
CASSKGQGGPRSNQPQHF
>.|.|TRBV12-3/TRBV12-4|TRBJ2-7
TGTGCCAGCAGGCAAAGGGGGTCCTACGAGCAGTACTTC
CASRQRGSYEQYF
>.|.|TRBV27|TRBJ2-7
TGTGCCAGCAGTTTTTACCAGGGCTACGAGCAGTACTTC
CASSFYQGYEQYF
>.|few|TRBV5-8|TRBJ2-1
TGTGCCGGAACTAGTAAAAATGAGCAGTTCTTC
CAGTSKNEQFF
>TRBD1|few|TRBV19|TRBJ1-2
TGTGCCAGTAACCTTCAACAAGCAGGGGGCGACTATGGCTACACCTTC
CASNLQQAGGDYGYTF
>TRBD1|.|TRBV6-5|TRBJ2-5
TGTGCCAGCAGTAAACAGGGGGTCGAGACCCAGTACTTC
CASSKQGVETQYF
>.|.|TRBV5-4|TRBJ1-2
TGTGCCAGCAGCTTGGCGGCAGGGGCGCGCGGCTACACCTTC
CASSLAAGARGYTF
>.|.|TRBV13|TRBJ1-2
TGTGCCAGCAGCTTAATATCCGGAGGGGGCTACACCTTC
CASSLISGGGYTF
>.|once|TRBV19|TRBJ1-5
TGTGCCAGTAGTGGGCAGTTCAATCAGCCCCAGCATTTT
CASSGQFNQPQHF
>.|.|TRBV9|TRBJ2-7
TGTGCCAGCAGCGTAGGCGGGACAGAGGGCTTCTACGAGCAGTACTTC
CASSVGGTEGFYEQYF
>.|few|TRBV4-3|TRBJ2-5
TGCGCCAGCAGCCAAGGTTTGCAGCAAGAGACCCAGTACTTC
CASSQGLQQETQYF
>.|.|TRBV5-1|TRBJ2-3
TGCGCCAGCAGCTTGGCCAACACAGATACGCAGTATTTT
CASSLANTDTQYF
>.|.|TRBV27|TRBJ1-5
TGTGCCAGCAGTTTTTCTCCTGGCCAGCCCCAGCATTTT
CASSFSPGQPQHF
>.|.|TRBV30|TRBJ1-1
TGTGCCTGGAGTGCAGGGGTAGTATTGGTAGCTTTCTTT
CAWSAGVVLVAFF
>.|.|TRBV21-1|TRBJ2-7
TGTGCCAGCAGCGTCCTGGGCCAACACGAGCAGTACTTC
CASSVLGQHEQYF
>TRBD1|.|TRBV5-1|TRBJ2-6
TGCGCCAGCAGCTCGACAGGGGCGAGCTCTGGGGCCAACGTCCTGACTTTC
CASSSTGASSGANVLTF
>.|.|TRBV13|TRBJ2-2
TGTGCCAGCAGCTTAGCCCGGACTATTCACCGGGAGCTGTTTTTT
CASSLARTIHRELFF
>.|few|TRBV7-4|TRBJ1-3
TGTGCCAGCGCCCCAAAACCGACAGGACGCTCTGGAAACACCATATATTTT
CASAPKPTGRSGNTIYF
>TRBD1|.|TRBV10-3|TRBJ2-2
TGTGCCATCAGCCGGACAGGGGGCACCGGGGAGCTGTTTTTT
CAISRTGGTGELFF
>TRBD1|.|TRBV4-2|TRBJ2-1
TGTGCCAGCAGCCCCACACCCACAGGAGCCGAGACAGGGGGAATATCCTACAATGAGCAGTTCTTC
CASSPTPTGAETGGISYNEQFF
>.|.|TRBV18|TRBJ2-7
TGTGCCAGCTCACCTGCCAGTTACGAGCAGTACTTC
CASSPASYEQYF